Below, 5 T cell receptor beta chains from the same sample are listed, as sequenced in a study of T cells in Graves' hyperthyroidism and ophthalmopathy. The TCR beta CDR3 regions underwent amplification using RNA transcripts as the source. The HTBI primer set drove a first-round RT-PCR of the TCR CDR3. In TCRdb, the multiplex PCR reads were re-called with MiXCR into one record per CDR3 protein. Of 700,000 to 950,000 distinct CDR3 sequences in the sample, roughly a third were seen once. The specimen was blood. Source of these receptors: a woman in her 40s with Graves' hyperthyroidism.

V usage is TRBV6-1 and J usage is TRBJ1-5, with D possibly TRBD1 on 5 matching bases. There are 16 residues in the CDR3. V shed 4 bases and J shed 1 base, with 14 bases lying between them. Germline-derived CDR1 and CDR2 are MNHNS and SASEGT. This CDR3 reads CASSGTGMGSNQPQHF. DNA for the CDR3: TGTGCCAGCAGTGGCACAGGAATGGGAAGCAATCAGCCCCAGCATTTT.

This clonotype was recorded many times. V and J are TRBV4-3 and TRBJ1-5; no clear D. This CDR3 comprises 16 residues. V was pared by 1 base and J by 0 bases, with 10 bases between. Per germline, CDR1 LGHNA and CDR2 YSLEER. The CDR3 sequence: CASSQGLAASNQPQHF. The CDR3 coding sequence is TGCGCCAGCAGCCAAGGTCTGGCGGCTAGCAATCAGCCCCAGCATTTT.

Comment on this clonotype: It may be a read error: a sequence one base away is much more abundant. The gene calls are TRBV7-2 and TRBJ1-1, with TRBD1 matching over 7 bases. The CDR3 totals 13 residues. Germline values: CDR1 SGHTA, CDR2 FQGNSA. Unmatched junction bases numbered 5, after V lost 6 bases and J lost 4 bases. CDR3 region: CASSDRVGTEAFF. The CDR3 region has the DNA TGTGCCAGCAGTGACAGGGTGGGCACTGAAGCTTTCTTT.

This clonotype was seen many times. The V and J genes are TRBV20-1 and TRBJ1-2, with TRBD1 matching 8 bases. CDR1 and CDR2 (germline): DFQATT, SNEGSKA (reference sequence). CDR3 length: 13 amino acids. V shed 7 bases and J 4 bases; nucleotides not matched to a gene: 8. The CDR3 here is CSVKTGDGYGYTF. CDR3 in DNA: TGCAGTGTAAAGACAGGGGATGGCTATGGCTACACCTTC.

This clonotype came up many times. CDR3 coding DNA: TGTGCCAGCAGCTTAAAAGGGACCTCGCCGAACTATGGCTACACCTTC. Protein product: CASSLKGTSPNYGYTF. This sequence joins TRBV7-8 and TRBJ1-2; maybe TRBD1 (5 bases). V was shortened by 2 bases and J by 2 bases, with 15 bases between the two germline ends. The CDR3 covers 16 residues. In germline, CDR1 is SGHVS, CDR2 FQNEAQ.